This T cell receptor beta chain comes out of a study of graft-versus-host responses after intestinal transplantation. General observations from the study: Early declines in HvG clones that occurred post-transplant were associated with peak circulating GvH clone levels. Those patients showing graft-donor T cell macrochimerism displayed high graft-versus-host to host-versus-graft clonal ratios in allografts.

In regard to this clone: What it binds is unknown.

The length of the CDR3 is 12 residues. Germline-derived CDR1 and CDR2 are LGHNA and YSLEER. With 2 bases removed from V and 4 bases from J, the gap between germline ends came to 2 bases. The table came from immunoSEQ multiplex PCR; TCRdb's copy has only in-frame clones and leaves some out. This sample carries approximately 49,000 clones, roughly 95% of them seen once, and the ten largest clones take around 0.21%. The clonotype was recovered from a human donor who was the organ donor for an intestinal transplant. The chain is built from TRBV4-3 and TRBJ1-4, with no clear D. Sequenced here: unstimulated CD8+ T cells sorted from spleen or lymph node cells, sampled before transplant. As DNA, the CDR3 is TGCGCCAGCAGCCAATATAATGAAAAACTGTTTTTT. It is translated as CASSQYNEKLFF.